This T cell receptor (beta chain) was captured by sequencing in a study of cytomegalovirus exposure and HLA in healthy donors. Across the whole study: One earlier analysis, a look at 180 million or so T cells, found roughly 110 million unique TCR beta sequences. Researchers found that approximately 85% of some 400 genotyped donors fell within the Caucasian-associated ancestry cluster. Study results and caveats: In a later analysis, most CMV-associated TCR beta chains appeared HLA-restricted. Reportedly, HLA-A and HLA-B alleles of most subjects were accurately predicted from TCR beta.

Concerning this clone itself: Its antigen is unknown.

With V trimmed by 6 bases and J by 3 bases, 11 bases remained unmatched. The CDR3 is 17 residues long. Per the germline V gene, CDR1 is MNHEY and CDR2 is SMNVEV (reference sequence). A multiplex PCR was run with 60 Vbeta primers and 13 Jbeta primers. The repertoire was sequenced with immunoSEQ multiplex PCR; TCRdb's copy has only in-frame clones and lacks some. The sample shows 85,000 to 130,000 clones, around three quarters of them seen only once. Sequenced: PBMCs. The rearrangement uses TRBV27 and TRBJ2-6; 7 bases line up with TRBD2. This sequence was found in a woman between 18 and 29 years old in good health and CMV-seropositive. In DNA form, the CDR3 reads TGTGCCAGCAGAAACAAGGGGAGGGATAGTGGGGCCAACGTCCTGACTTTC. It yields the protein CASRNKGRDSGANVLTF. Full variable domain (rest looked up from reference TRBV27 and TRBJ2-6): EAQVTQNPRYLITVTGKKLTVTCSQNMNHEYMSWYRQDPGLGLRQIYYSMNVEVTDKGDVPEGYKVSRKEKRNFPLILESPSPNQTSLYFCASRNKGRDSGANVLTFGAGSRLTVL.